The 13 T cell receptor beta chains below were found in one sample sequenced in a study of T cells in Graves' hyperthyroidism and ophthalmopathy. The TCR beta CDR3 regions underwent amplification using RNA transcripts as the source. The TCR CDR3 first-round RT-PCR relied on the HTBI primer set. TCRdb processed the multiplex PCR reads anew with MiXCR; each CDR3 protein has one entry. Among some 690,000 distinct CDR3 sequences, 17% were seen once, and the ten largest hold roughly 15%. Sequencing input: blood. Every receptor here comes from a man in his fifties with Graves' hyperthyroidism.

At least ten counts were recorded for this clonotype. The CDR3 DNA reads TGTGCCAGCAGCCAAGAGACAGGAGTGAACACTGAAGCTTTCTTT. Protein: CASSQETGVNTEAFF. The V and J genes are TRBV3-1 and TRBJ1-1, with a weak D call TRBD1 (6 bases). Trimming pared 0 bases from V and 0 bases from J, leaving 8 bases between. The CDR3 is made up of 15 amino acids. Germline CDR1 is LGHDT and CDR2 is YNNKEL (reference sequence).

This clonotype was recorded at least ten times. This rearrangement joins TRBV7-3 to TRBJ2-5; D unresolved. Deletions cut 5 bases from V and 5 bases from J, with 15 bases between. The germline V gene encodes CDR1 SGHTA and CDR2 FQGTGA. The CDR3 has 14 amino acids. CDR3 sequence: CASSPHPRTETQYF. In DNA form, the CDR3 reads TGTGCCAGCAGCCCTCACCCTCGGACCGAGACCCAGTACTTC.

This clonotype was detected a few times. An end of the junction does not agree with germline; a read error may underlie this. The rearrangement links TRBV7-9 to TRBJ1-1; D possibly corresponds to TRBD1 (6 bases). The V gene's germline CDR1 is SEHNR and CDR2 FQNEAQ (reference sequence). The CDR3 sequence is 14 residues long. The CDR3 protein is CASRLGGQGTEAFF. The CDR3, as DNA: TGTGCCAGCAGGTTAGGGGGGCAGGGCACTGAAGCTTTCTTT.

This clonotype was found a few times. The chain links TRBV19 to TRBJ1-5; D unresolved. V shed 3 bases and J shed 2 bases, with 8 bases lying between them. CDR3 length: 14 residues. Germline lookup yields CDR1 LNHDA and CDR2 SQIVND (reference sequence). CDR3 sequence (DNA): TGTGCCAGTAGTATTTCTGGGGGCAATCAGCCCCAGCATTTT. Residues: CASSISGGNQPQHF.

The sample holds many counts of this clonotype. The chain uses TRBV3-1 and TRBJ1-2; D call uncertain. V lost 3 bases and J lost 3, with 20 bases in between. This CDR3 spans 17 amino acids. Germline CDR1 reads LGHDT; CDR2 reads YNNKEL (reference sequence). CDR3 sequence: CASSQGRHSLTYYGYTF. The DNA for the CDR3 is TGTGCCAGCAGCCAGGGCCGACACAGCCTAACCTACTATGGCTACACCTTC.

This clonotype was seen at least ten times. The gene calls are TRBV14 and TRBJ2-7; D unclear. The CDR3 is 14 amino acids. Trimming took off 1 base at V and 6 bases at J, with 13 bases between the two ends. CDR1 and CDR2 from the germline V gene are SGHDN and FVKESK. For the CDR3, the DNA is TGTGCCAGCAGCCAAGGATTCCTCCGCTTCGAGCAGTACTTC. Translation gives CASSQGFLRFEQYF.

This clonotype showed up many times. The chain couples TRBV27 to TRBJ2-7; no clear D. Trimming removed 3 bases from V and 5 bases from J, with 11 bases in between. In germline, CDR1 is MNHEY, CDR2 SMNVEV (reference sequence). This CDR3 has 13 amino acids. The CDR3, as DNA: TGTGCCAGCAGTTTGGACCTGGTACACGAGCAGTACTTC. Translation: CASSLDLVHEQYF.

V gene TRBV20-1 combines with J gene TRBJ2-7; D is unresolved. With 6 bases removed from V and 0 bases from J, the gap between germline ends came to 15 bases. Germline assignment: CDR1 DFQATT and CDR2 SNEGSKA (reference sequence). This CDR3 contains 14 residues. The CDR3: CSAPDHTRSYEQYF. DNA of the CDR3: TGCAGTGCCCCGGACCATACCCGCTCCTACGAGCAGTACTTC.

This clonotype showed up many times. The chain couples TRBV2 to TRBJ2-7; the D is unclear. Germline V gene data show CDR1 as SNHLY and CDR2 as FYNNEI. Trimming shortened V by 8 bases and J by 3 bases, and 14 bases separated the two germline ends. CDR3 length: 13 amino acids. For the CDR3, the DNA is TGTGCCAGCCTTCTGGACGGTGACTACGAGCAGTACTTC. Encoded protein: CASLLDGDYEQYF.

The rearrangement links TRBV11-2 to TRBJ2-5; 7 nucleotides line up with TRBD1. J lost 6 bases, V lost 7 bases, and 8 bases had no gene match. CDR1 is SGHAT, CDR2 FQNNGV, per germline. This CDR3 spans 13 amino acids. CDR3 amino acids: CASTPPGGKTQYF. The DNA of the CDR3 is TGTGCCAGCACCCCCCCAGGGGGAAAGACCCAGTACTTC.

This clonotype was detected ten times or more. The chain recombines TRBV7-2 with TRBJ2-5; D is uncertain. Germline values: CDR1 SGHTA, CDR2 FQGNSA. This CDR3 contains 17 residues. V gave up 0 bases and J gave up 5 bases, with 19 bases separating them. The CDR3 DNA reads TGTGCCAGCAGCTTAGCTGTGGCGTTAGGTGGGGTCGAGACCCAGTACTTC. The encoded protein is CASSLAVALGGVETQYF.

The chain employs TRBV28 and TRBJ2-1, with 9 bases identical to TRBD1. With V trimmed by 6 bases and J by 3 bases, 6 bases remained unmatched. Germline V gene sequence: CDR1 MDHEN, CDR2 SYDVKM. The CDR3 totals 15 residues. The CDR3 is CASSDRGKYYNEQFF. Written as DNA, the CDR3 is TGTGCCAGCAGCGACAGGGGGAAGTACTACAATGAGCAGTTCTTC.

A single count supports this clonotype. The V and J genes are TRBV11-2 and TRBJ1-2; tentatively, D is TRBD1 (6 bases). Per germline, CDR1 SGHAT and CDR2 FQNNGV. Trimming left V 5 bases short and J 3 bases short, with 13 bases between. There are 14 residues in the CDR3. The CDR3: CASSQGLGDYGYTF. The CDR3 DNA is TGTGCCAGCAGCCAGGGGTTAGGGGACTATGGCTACACCTTC.